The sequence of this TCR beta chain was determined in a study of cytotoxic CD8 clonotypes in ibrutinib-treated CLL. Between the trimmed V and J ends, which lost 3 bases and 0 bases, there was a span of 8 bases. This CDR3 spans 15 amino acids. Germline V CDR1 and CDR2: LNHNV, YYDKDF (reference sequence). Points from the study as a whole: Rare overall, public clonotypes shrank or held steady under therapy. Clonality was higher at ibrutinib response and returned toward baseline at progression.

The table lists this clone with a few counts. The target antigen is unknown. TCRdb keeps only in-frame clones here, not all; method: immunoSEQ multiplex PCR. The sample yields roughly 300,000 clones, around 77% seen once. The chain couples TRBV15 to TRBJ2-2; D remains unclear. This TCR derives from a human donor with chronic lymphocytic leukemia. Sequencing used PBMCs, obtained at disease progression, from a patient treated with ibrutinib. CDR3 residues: CATSRDLANTGELFF. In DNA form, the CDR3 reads TGTGCCACCAGCAGGGATCTAGCGAACACCGGGGAGCTGTTTTTT.